One sample yielded the 8 T cell receptor beta chains listed below, sequenced in a study of cytomegalovirus exposure and HLA in healthy donors. Both 60 Vbeta primers and 13 Jbeta primers went into the PCR. Only in-frame clones appear in the TCRdb table, and some are missing; sequencing was by immunoSEQ multiplex PCR. The data hold approximately 170,000 clones, with 76% observed a single time. Sequencing used PBMCs. The receptors derive from a female donor in good health and CMV-seronegative.

V usage is TRBV18 and J usage is TRBJ1-3, with D possibly being TRBD1 (5 bases). CDR1 is KGHSH, CDR2 LQKENI, per germline. This CDR3 comprises 17 residues. V was trimmed by 6 bases and J by 3 bases, leaving 21 bases between them. The CDR3 nucleotides are TGTGCCAGCTCTCTCAGCGGGACCGATGGGGGTGGAAACACCATATATTTT. This gives the protein CASSLSGTDGGGNTIYF.

The rearrangement links TRBV7-3 to TRBJ2-7; 7 positions match TRBD2. V shed 5 bases and J 6 bases; nucleotides not matched to a gene: 13. Germline CDR1 SGHTA, CDR2 FQGTGA. CDR3 size: 15 residues. Written as DNA, the CDR3 is TGTGCCAGCAGCCCGGGCCCTGGCGGGAGACGCGAGCAGTACTTC. Protein product: CASSPGPGGRREQYF.

V usage is TRBV18 and J usage is TRBJ2-5; 7 bases map to TRBD1. V dropped 2 bases and J dropped 2; count of bases not matched to a gene: 5. CDR3 length: 15 amino acids. Per the germline V gene, CDR1 is KGHSH and CDR2 is LQKENI. The CDR3 region has the DNA TGTGCCAGCTCACCATTGAGGACAGGACAAGAGACCCAGTACTTC. This gives the protein CASSPLRTGQETQYF.

V and J are TRBV28 and TRBJ2-3; 7 bases align to TRBD2. This CDR3 region has 14 residues. V shed 5 bases, J shed 10 bases, and the junction held 12 bases outside the gene matches. The germline V gene has CDR1 MDHEN and CDR2 SYDVKM. CDR3 residues: CASSQSGAAWSQYF. Written as DNA, the CDR3 is TGTGCCAGCAGTCAAAGCGGGGCAGCCTGGTCGCAGTATTTT.

This chain links TRBV7-3 with TRBJ2-2, with D possibly matching TRBD2 (5 bases). CDR3 length: 16 amino acids. V shed 0 bases and J shed 1 base, with 9 bases lying between them. Per the germline V gene, CDR1 is SGHTA and CDR2 is FQGTGA. The CDR3 DNA sequence: TGTGCCAGCAGCTTAACGAGCGGAGGGAACACCGGGGAGCTGTTTTTT. Protein: CASSLTSGGNTGELFF. The whole variable domain, remainder taken from reference TRBV7-3 and TRBJ2-2, is GAGVSQTPSNKVTEKGKYVELRCDPISGHTALYWYRQSLGQGPEFLIYFQGTGAADDSGLPNDRFFAVRPEGSVSTLKIQRTERGDSAVYLCASSLTSGGNTGELFFGEGSRLTVL.

The chain recombines TRBV5-1 with TRBJ2-7, with no clear D. The CDR3 extends over 11 amino acids. CDR1 and CDR2 (germline): SGHRS, YFSETQ. V was pared by 4 bases and J by 6 bases, with 8 bases between. The CDR3 DNA reads TGCGCCAGCAGCCCCTGTTCCGAGCAGTACTTC. Protein sequence: CASSPCSEQYF. Looking up the rest from reference TRBV5-1 and TRBJ2-7 gives the full variable domain: KAGVTQTPRYLIKTRGQQVTLSCSPISGHRSVSWYQQTPGQGLQFLFEYFSETQRNKGNFPGRFSGRQFSNSRSEMNVSTLELGDSALYLCASSPCSEQYFGPGTRLTVT.

This chain joins TRBV4-3 and TRBJ1-4; D possibly corresponds to TRBD1 (6 bases). From germline, CDR1 is LGHNA and CDR2 YSLEER. Trimming took off 10 bases at V and 6 bases at J, with 15 bases between the two ends. This CDR3 has 13 amino acids. The CDR3 loop is CATGGGLHEKLFF. In nucleotides, the CDR3 is TGCGCCACCGGGGGGGGGCTCCATGAAAAACTGTTTTTT.

The chain couples TRBV11-3 to TRBJ2-2; the match to TRBD2 covers 13 bases. Germline-derived CDR1 and CDR2 are SGHNT and YENEEA. The CDR3 has 15 residues. With 5 bases clipped from V and 6 bases from J, the junction kept 3 bases outside the gene matches. Written as DNA, the CDR3 is TGTGCCAGCAGCCGAACTAGCGGGAGGGCCGGGGAGCTGTTTTTT. Translation gives CASSRTSGRAGELFF.